The entry below gives a single T cell receptor beta chain sequence along with its context. This CDR3 has 15 amino acids. Germline loops: CDR1 LGHNA, CDR2 YSLEER. Losses at the gene ends were 3 bases for V and 8 bases for J; bases not matched to a gene: 8. Using immunoSEQ multiplex PCR, the repertoire was profiled, and TCRdb retains in-frame clones only, with some absent. In the table there are around 3,000 clones, approximately 77% of which are singletons. This entry comes from a study of circulating and synovial CD4+ cells in juvenile arthritis. V usage is TRBV4-3 and J usage is TRBJ1-2, with 11 bases matching TRBD1. The sequenced sample was CD4+ T cells from synovial fluid. The clonotype was recovered from a human donor with juvenile idiopathic arthritis. The CDR3 protein is CASSQAGQGARGYTF. The CDR3 coding sequence is TGCGCCAGCAGCCAGGCCGGACAGGGGGCGCGAGGCTACACCTTC.